This T cell receptor (beta chain) comes out of a study of T cell responses to AZD1222 COVID-19 vaccine listed by TCRdb under 2021. Background on the whole study: A total of more than 230 trial participants underwent TCR sequencing, of whom under 220 had received two doses of AZD1222 and around 25 had received two doses of the MenACWY control vaccine. Trial participants were enrolled into age subgroups of 18-55, 56-69 and 70-plus years, which contained roughly 150, 30 and 60 TCR-sequenced participants, respectively.

Explained via the paper, the time point label denotes: about 28 days (+/-7) after the second vaccine dose. AZD1222 recipients given second doses at about 4 weeks or at about 12 weeks were pooled, since spike-specific TCR depth and breadth were not found to differ between the two schedules. Vaccinee samples were obtained from the UK trials COV001 and COV002, which included a single-blind randomized controlled phase 2/3 trial of AZD1222 (ChAdOx1 nCoV-19) in healthy adults. For TCRbeta chain sequencing, PBMC samples from trial participants were taken at day 0 and at day 28 after the second dose. General conclusions and limits of the study: In the small 56-69-year group, the increase in depth fell short of significance, most likely because of low power. No day 14 peak-response samples were available, so repertoires were characterized only after the peak T cell response. Only five to seven AZD1222 recipients were SARS-CoV-2 seropositive at baseline, limiting conclusions about previously exposed vaccinees. After two AZD1222 doses, spike-specific TCR breadth and depth were significantly higher than at day 0 and than in MenACWY recipients. The vaccine-associated CD4 TCRs covered the entire spike protein, and the dominant responses fell in regions 160-218 and 743-854. Most participants were white British and females outnumbered males, and the authors suggested that clonal diversity may have been underestimated. Epitopes outside the regions mutated in the B.1.351 and B.1.1.7 variants were reportedly recognized by nearly half of the unique spike-specific TCRs.

Regarding this clone: No cognate antigen has been identified for it. The input lacks base qualities; no much larger clone sits a single base away.

The CDR3 regions of human TCRbeta chains were analyzed by immunosequencing. In the paper's pipeline: TCRs in the repertoires were matched against a reference library of SARS-CoV-2-specific TCRs that had been generated with the MIRA antigen-specificity platform. Breadth was defined as the fraction of unique TCRs that were SARS-CoV-2-associated, and depth was defined as the fraction of total T cells that were SARS-CoV-2-associated. Using the MIRA data, every spike-specific TCR was mapped to the spike region that the TCR reacted to and assigned to either a CD4 or a CD8 class. Log10-transformed breadth and depth values were compared by one-way ANOVA with Sidak's multiple comparisons tests. Imported from immuneACCESS, the table was reduced by TCRdb to in-frame sequences with V and J called. These copies leave out some clones; in studies compared against another copy, an unresolved V gene accounts for under half, and the cause of the remainder is not known. V, J and clone size reflect that table, while D and trimming were determined from the DNA. The sample table holds 99,000 or so clones, of which nearly 90% were seen once. About two fifths of the sample lies in the top ten.

Including the terminal cysteine and phenylalanine, the CDR3 comprises 14 residues. The CDR3 DNA has 42 bases and is translated from base 1. V loses 8 bases at its end and J loses 5 bases; junction bases beyond the gene matches: 5. The germline V gene encodes CDR1 SGHTA and CDR2 FQGNSA. The rearranged segments are TRBV7-2 and TRBJ2-2; 10 central nucleotides agree with TRBD1. The input for sequencing was peripheral blood, taken 28 days after the second AZD1222 dose. This receptor was taken from an adult who received the AZD1222 COVID-19 vaccine. The DNA sequence reads TGTGCCAGCTCGGGACAGGGGCTGACCGGGGAGCTGTTTTTT. Its coded protein is CASSGQGLTGELFF. The CDR3, completed at both ends by the reference TRBV7-2 and TRBJ2-2 genes, gives the full variable domain GAGVSQSPSNKVTEKGKDVELRCDPISGHTALYWYRQSLGQGLEFLIYFQGNSAPDKSGLPSDRFSAERTGGSVSTLTIQRTQQEDSAVYLCASSGQGLTGELFFGEGSRLTVL.